This T cell receptor beta chain was observed in a study of cytotoxic CD8 clonotypes in ibrutinib-treated CLL (TCRdb year 2021). Describing the broader study: In this cohort, around 15 patients were treatment-naive and under 13 were relapsed/refractory, while fewer than 18 had unmutated IGHV. Partial responses were observed in roughly 24 patients and complete responses in 2; after a median follow-up of around 68 months, remission was maintained in 15 or so patients and progression was observed in about twelve. Response samples were obtained after a median of 12 months of treatment, with a range of roughly 6 to 40 months. On average, each sample yielded around 250,000 productive templates and 80,000 to 95,000 productive rearrangements. Of the 85 to 95 participants in the trial, 20 to 30 had longitudinal samples available. Cryopreserved peripheral blood mononuclear cells were obtained before treatment, at response, and at either sustained remission or disease progression. All remission and progressive disease samples were collected while patients were still receiving ibrutinib. Points the paper makes about the study in general: Clonality rose at ibrutinib response, remained stable during sustained remission, and dropped back toward baseline at progression. At baseline, clonality was higher than in age-matched healthy donors and showed a strong correlation with circulating CD8+ T-cell counts. Sustained-remission and progressing patients did not have matched sampling times, and lymph node repertoires were not examined. Public clonotypes were rare and either shrank or stayed stable during treatment, and the rise in clonality at ibrutinib response reflected expansion of private clonotypes.

To note about this clone: Its antigen is still unknown. No much larger clone exists at a distance of one base, and base qualities are not known.

A MiSeq instrument was used for deep resolution sequencing, which targeted depths ranging from 1 in 1 million up to 1 in 200,000 T cells, with coverage averaging 10x for each clonotype. TCR beta libraries were generated with the immunoSEQ hsTCRB Kit. Per the original workflow: ImmunoSEQ Data Assistant and ImmunoSEQ Analyzer were used for data analysis, and V, D and J genes were assigned according to IMGT definitions. Clonality, which ranges from 0 to 1, was calculated as one minus the normalized Shannon entropy of productive rearrangement frequencies. Only overrepresented clonotypes making up at least 0.05% of the repertoire of each patient were included in the public clonotype analysis. Repertoires from around 13 age-matched healthy donors in immuneACCESS were used as clonality controls. TCRdb limited this immuneACCESS table to in-frame rearrangements with V and J called. A share of clones is missing; checked studies link under half to unresolved V genes, and the rest is unexplained. The D gene and trimming were derived from the DNA, and the V and J assignments and clone size from that table. The sample has roughly 130,000 clones on record, roughly three quarters of them singletons. Over 10% of the sample goes to the ten largest clones.

What the time point label conveys for this sample: 12 months on ibrutinib. For TCR beta library preparation, about 2 micrograms of genomic DNA were isolated from cryopreserved PBMCs. Longitudinal blood samples from CLL patients on ibrutinib monotherapy were analyzed using high-throughput TCR beta sequencing. The patients were enrolled in a single-center, open-label phase 2 trial of ibrutinib monotherapy. CDR1 and CDR2 are drawn from the germline V gene: SGHVS, FNYEAQ. The V end gives up 1 base and the J end 8 bases, leaving 9 bases in the junction not matched to a gene. The CDR3 goes from the cysteine to the phenylalanine over 17 residues. This entry keeps only the CDR3 DNA: 51 bases, framed from base 1.

This specimen consisted of PBMCs, obtained after 12 months of ibrutinib treatment. The sequence was obtained from a human donor with chronic lymphocytic leukemia. Here the chain combines TRBV7-6 and TRBJ2-1; TRBD2 lines up with 12 middle nucleotides. The CDR3 loop reads CASSLGRPTSGSYEQFF. The DNA sequence is TGTGCCAGCAGCTTAGGCAGACCGACTAGCGGGAGCTATGAGCAGTTCTTC. Outside the CDR3, residues come from the reference TRBV7-6 and TRBJ2-1 proteins, so the full variable domain is: GAGVSQSPRYKVTKRGQDVALRCDPISGHVSLYWYRQALGQGPEFLTYFNYEAQQDKSGLPNDRFSAERPEGSISTLTIQRTEQRDSAMYRCASSLGRPTSGSYEQFFGPGTRLTVL.